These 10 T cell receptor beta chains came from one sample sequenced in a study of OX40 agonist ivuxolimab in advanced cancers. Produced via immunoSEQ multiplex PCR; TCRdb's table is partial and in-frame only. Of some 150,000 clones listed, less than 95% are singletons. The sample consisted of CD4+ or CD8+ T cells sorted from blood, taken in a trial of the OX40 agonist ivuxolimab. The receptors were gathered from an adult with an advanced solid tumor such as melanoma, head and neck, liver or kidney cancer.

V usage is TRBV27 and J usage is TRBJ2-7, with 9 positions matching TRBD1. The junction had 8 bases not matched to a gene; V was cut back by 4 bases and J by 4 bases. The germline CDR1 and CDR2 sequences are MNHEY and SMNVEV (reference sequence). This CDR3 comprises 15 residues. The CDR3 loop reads CASSYGQGRLYEQYF. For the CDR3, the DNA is TGTGCCAGCAGTTACGGACAGGGGAGATTATACGAGCAGTACTTC.

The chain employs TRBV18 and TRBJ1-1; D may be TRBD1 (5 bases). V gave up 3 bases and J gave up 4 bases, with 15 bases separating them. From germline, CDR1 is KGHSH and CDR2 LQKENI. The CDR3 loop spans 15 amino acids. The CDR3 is CASSPLTQGSTEAFF. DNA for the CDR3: TGTGCCAGCTCACCCCTAACTCAGGGTTCCACTGAAGCTTTCTTT.

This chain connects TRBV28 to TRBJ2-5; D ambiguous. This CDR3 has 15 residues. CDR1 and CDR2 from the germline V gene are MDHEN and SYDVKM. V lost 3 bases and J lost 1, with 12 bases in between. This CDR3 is CASSFFGAGQETQYF. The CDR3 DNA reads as TGTGCCAGCAGTTTCTTCGGAGCTGGCCAAGAGACCCAGTACTTC.

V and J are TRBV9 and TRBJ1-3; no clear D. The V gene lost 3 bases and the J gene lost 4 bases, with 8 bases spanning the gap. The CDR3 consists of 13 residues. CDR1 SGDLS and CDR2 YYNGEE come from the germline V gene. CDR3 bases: TGTGCCAGCAGCGCCCTGCAGGGAAACACCATATATTTT. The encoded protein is CASSALQGNTIYF.

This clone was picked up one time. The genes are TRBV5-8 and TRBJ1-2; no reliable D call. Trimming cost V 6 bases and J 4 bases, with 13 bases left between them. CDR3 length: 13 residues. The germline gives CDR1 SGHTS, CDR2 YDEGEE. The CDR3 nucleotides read TGTGCCAGCATAATAACCCTCTCCTATGGCTACACCTTC. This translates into CASIITLSYGYTF.

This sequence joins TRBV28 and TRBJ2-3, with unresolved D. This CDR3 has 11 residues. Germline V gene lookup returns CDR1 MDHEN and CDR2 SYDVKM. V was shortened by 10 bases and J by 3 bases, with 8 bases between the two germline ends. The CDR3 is CATQTTDTQYF. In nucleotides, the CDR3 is TGTGCCACCCAAACGACAGATACGCAGTATTTT.

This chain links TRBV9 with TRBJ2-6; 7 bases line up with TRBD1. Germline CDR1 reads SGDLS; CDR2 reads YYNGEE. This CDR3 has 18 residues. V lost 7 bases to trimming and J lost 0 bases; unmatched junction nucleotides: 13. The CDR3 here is CASAPQGLTFSGANVLTF. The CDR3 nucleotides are TGTGCCAGCGCGCCACAGGGGCTAACCTTCTCTGGGGCCAACGTCCTGACTTTC.

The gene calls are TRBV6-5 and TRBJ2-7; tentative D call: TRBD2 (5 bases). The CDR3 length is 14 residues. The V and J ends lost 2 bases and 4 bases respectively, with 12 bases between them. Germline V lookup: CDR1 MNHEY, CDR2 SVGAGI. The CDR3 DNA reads TGTGCCAGCAGTTACGGGTCAGCGGCTTACGAGCAGTACTTC. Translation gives CASSYGSAAYEQYF.

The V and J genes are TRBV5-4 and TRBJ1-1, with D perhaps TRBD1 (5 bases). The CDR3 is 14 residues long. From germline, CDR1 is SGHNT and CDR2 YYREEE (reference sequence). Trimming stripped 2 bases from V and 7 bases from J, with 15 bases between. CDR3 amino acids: CASSFRQGGDEAFF. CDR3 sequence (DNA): TGTGCCAGCAGCTTTAGGCAGGGTGGCGATGAAGCTTTCTTT.

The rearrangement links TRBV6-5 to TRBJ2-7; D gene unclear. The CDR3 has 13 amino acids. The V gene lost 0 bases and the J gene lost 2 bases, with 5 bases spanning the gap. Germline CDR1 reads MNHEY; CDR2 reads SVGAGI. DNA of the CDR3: TGTGCCAGCAGTTACTCAAGGGCCTACGAGCAGTACTTC. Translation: CASSYSRAYEQYF.